The entry below describes one T cell receptor (beta chain). The repertoire was sequenced with immunoSEQ multiplex PCR; TCRdb's copy has only in-frame clones and lacks some. Among 50,000 to 60,000 clones listed, 70% to 85% were seen once. With 4 bases clipped from V and 4 bases from J, the junction kept 8 bases outside the gene matches. This CDR3 is built from 15 residues. Germline V lookup: CDR1 SGHTS, CDR2 YDEGEE. The record originates from a study of OX40 agonist ivuxolimab in advanced cancers. This receptor was obtained from an adult with an advanced solid tumor such as melanoma, head and neck, liver or kidney cancer. The chain uses TRBV5-8 and TRBJ1-5; 7 bases are shared with TRBD1. The sample here was CD4+ or CD8+ T cells sorted from blood, taken in a trial of the OX40 agonist ivuxolimab. The CDR3 DNA follows: TGTGCCAGCAGCCCAGGGACAGTACCTAATCAGCCCCAGCATTTT. Amino acids: CASSPGTVPNQPQHF.